Listed below are T cell receptor beta chains from one sample, sequenced in a study of T cell repertoires in cytomegalovirus infection. MiXCR, applied by TCRdb to the reads, yields one record per CDR3 protein. The top ten clones hold 13% of a sample with 340,000 or so distinct CDR3 sequences, approximately 25% of them seen once. These receptors' targets are unknown. The source material was cultured PBMCs, sampled from culture after CMV antigen stimulation. These receptors were obtained from a human donor in good health (CMV status not recorded). Some clones in this sample may be carry-over from other donors' samples. CDR3s include the opening cysteine and the closing phenylalanine or tryptophan. The order of the fields is D gene, clone size, J gene, V gene, CDR3 protein, CDR3 DNA. A D gene is named only where the DNA matches it firmly. Clone size appears in some rows only: once, few, many, or a class for an expanded clone.

NA NA TRBJ1-1 TRBV12-3/TRBV12-4 CASSSGPTGNTEAFF TGTGCCAGCAGTAGCGGGCCGACAGGGAACACTGAAGCTTTCTTT
NA few TRBJ1-1 TRBV7-9 CASSWEAGRNTEAFF TGTGCCAGCAGCTGGGAAGCGGGCAGGAACACTGAAGCTTTCTTT
NA NA TRBJ1-2 TRBV3-1 CASSSRGVRYGYTF TGTGCCAGCAGCTCGAGGGGAGTTCGATATGGCTACACCTTC
TRBD2 few TRBJ2-1 TRBV24-1 CATSGGPGLAGINEQFF TGTGCCACCAGCGGAGGACCGGGACTAGCGGGGATCAATGAGCAGTTCTTC
TRBD2 few TRBJ2-5 TRBV6-2/TRBV6-3 CASSYFEAGTSGSGGTQYF TGTGCCAGCAGTTACTTCGAAGCCGGGACTAGCGGGAGTGGAGGGACCCAGTACTTC
NA few TRBJ1-6 TRBV6-2/TRBV6-3 CASSDNSPLHF TGTGCCAGCAGCGATAATTCACCCCTCCACTTT
TRBD2 few TRBJ2-3 TRBV5-1 CASSSLAGGGGEDTQYF TGCGCCAGCAGTTCTCTAGCGGGAGGCGGGGGAGAAGATACGCAGTATTTT
NA many TRBJ2-1 TRBV24-1 CATSDPSLNEQFF TGTGCCACCAGTGATCCCAGTTTGAATGAGCAGTTCTTC
NA many TRBJ1-2 TRBV4-3 CASSQDHLGSGGAGYTF TGCGCCAGCAGCCAAGATCATTTGGGGTCAGGAGGAGCGGGCTACACCTTC
TRBD2 NA TRBJ2-1 TRBV11-2 CASSFVFGLAGRNEQFF TGTGCCAGCAGCTTCGTTTTCGGGCTAGCGGGAAGGAATGAGCAGTTCTTC
TRBD1 NA TRBJ2-1 TRBV29-1 CSVDQDRGISYNEQFF TGCAGCGTCGACCAGGACAGGGGGATATCCTACAATGAGCAGTTCTTC
NA NA TRBJ2-7 TRBV25-1 CASSGRGHGTYEQYF TGTGCCAGCAGTGGGAGGGGACACGGAACCTACGAGCAGTACTTC
NA many TRBJ2-1 TRBV7-3 CASSSGSGQQFF TGTGCCAGCAGCTCCGGCTCGGGACAGCAGTTCTTC
NA NA TRBJ2-3 TRBV28 CASSRASEDTQYF TGTGCCAGCAGCCGGGCTAGCGAGGATACGCAGTATTTT
NA NA TRBJ2-1 TRBV18 CASSPWTEQFF TGTGCCAGCTCACCTTGGACAGAGCAGTTCTTC
NA few TRBJ2-3 TRBV4-3 CASSQEVARATDTQYF TGCGCCAGCAGCCAAGAGGTCGCCAGGGCCACAGATACGCAGTATTTT
NA NA TRBJ1-1 TRBV12-3/TRBV12-4 CASNQRHTEAFF TGTGCCAGCAACCAAAGACACACTGAAGCTTTCTTT
NA NA TRBJ2-1 TRBV7-9 CASSLVPNNEQFF TGTGCCAGCAGCTTGGTCCCTAACAATGAGCAGTTCTTC
NA many TRBJ1-5 TRBV7-2 CASSSHRDQPQHF TGTGCCAGCAGCAGTCACAGGGATCAGCCCCAGCATTTT
TRBD1 once TRBJ1-5 TRBV9 CASSVGDRGGNQPQHF TGTGCCAGCAGCGTAGGGGACAGGGGAGGCAATCAGCCCCAGCATTTT
NA few TRBJ1-1 TRBV7-9 CASSLKGAAPDTEAFF TGTGCCAGCAGCTTAAAAGGGGCAGCTCCAGATACTGAAGCTTTCTTT
NA few TRBJ1-5 TRBV11-2 CASSSEGGPGSNQPQHF TGTGCCAGCAGCTCCGAGGGGGGGCCGGGGAGCAATCAGCCCCAGCATTTT
NA NA TRBJ2-2 TRBV7-9 CASSSKLTTLNTGELFF TGTGCCAGCAGCTCGAAATTAACCACTCTGAACACCGGGGAGCTGTTTTTT
NA NA TRBJ2-1 TRBV27 CASSSRDSGSYNEQFF TGTGCCAGCAGTTCAAGGGACTCCGGCTCCTACAATGAGCAGTTCTTC
NA few TRBJ1-1 TRBV6-6 CASRKGGWDGGTEAFF TGTGCCAGCAGAAAAGGGGGTTGGGACGGGGGCACTGAAGCTTTCTTT
TRBD1 NA TRBJ2-2 TRBV6-2/TRBV6-3 CASSTNRGPRGTGELFF TGTGCCAGCAGTACTAACAGGGGACCACGAGGCACCGGGGAGCTGTTTTTT
NA NA TRBJ1-2 TRBV7-2 CASSRDWDYGYTF TGTGCCAGCAGCCGGGACTGGGATTATGGCTACACCTTC
TRBD1 NA TRBJ1-1 TRBV6-1 CASSPGQAIEAFF TGTGCCAGCAGCCCGGGACAGGCGATTGAAGCTTTCTTT
NA many TRBJ2-3 TRBV12-3/TRBV12-4 CASSLFLAQDTQYF TGTGCCAGCAGTTTATTCCTAGCCCAAGATACGCAGTATTTT
NA NA TRBJ1-4 TRBV11-2 CTSSSHTGRATNEKLFF TGTACCAGCAGCTCCCACACAGGGCGGGCGACTAATGAAAAACTGTTTTTT
TRBD2 NA TRBJ2-1 TRBV7-9 CASSFLSGNYNEQFF TGTGCCAGCAGCTTCCTTAGCGGGAACTACAATGAGCAGTTCTTC
NA NA TRBJ2-6 TRBV4-1 CASSQGGYGSGANVLTF TGCGCCAGCAGCCAAGGAGGGTATGGCTCTGGGGCCAACGTCCTGACTTTC
NA many TRBJ2-7 TRBV7-2 CASSATGTVSYEQYF TGTGCCAGCAGCGCCACAGGAACCGTCTCCTACGAGCAGTACTTC
NA NA TRBJ1-5 TRBV5-1 CASSFAGGNQPQHF TGCGCCAGCAGCTTCGCGGGGGGGAATCAGCCCCAGCATTTT
NA NA TRBJ1-1 TRBV6-2/TRBV6-3 CASTVQGWTEAFF TGTGCCAGCACCGTACAGGGATGGACTGAAGCTTTCTTT
TRBD1 NA TRBJ2-1 TRBV12-3/TRBV12-4 CASSSPGQAVNEQFF TGTGCCAGCAGTTCGCCGGGACAGGCAGTAAATGAGCAGTTCTTC
NA many TRBJ1-6 TRBV25-1 CASRRTVIWDSPLHF TGTGCCAGCAGAAGGACAGTAATTTGGGATTCACCCCTCCACTTT
TRBD2 NA TRBJ2-1 TRBV27 CASSFRAGLAGNNEQFF TGTGCCAGCAGTTTTCGAGCGGGACTAGCGGGGAACAATGAGCAGTTCTTC
NA NA TRBJ2-3 TRBV5-4 CASSSVGVGTDTQYF TGTGCCAGCAGCTCCGTGGGGGTGGGCACAGATACGCAGTATTTT
TRBD2 few TRBJ2-1 TRBV7-2 CASSLWTSGATYNEQFF TGTGCCAGCAGCTTGTGGACTAGCGGGGCCACCTACAATGAGCAGTTCTTC
NA NA TRBJ1-2 TRBV20-1 CSARAQGLGYTF TGCAGTGCTAGAGCCCAGGGGTTGGGCTACACCTTC
TRBD1 NA TRBJ2-3 TRBV4-3 CASSQGTGVGVNTQYF TGCGCCAGCAGCCAAGGGACAGGGGTGGGGGTGAATACGCAGTATTTT